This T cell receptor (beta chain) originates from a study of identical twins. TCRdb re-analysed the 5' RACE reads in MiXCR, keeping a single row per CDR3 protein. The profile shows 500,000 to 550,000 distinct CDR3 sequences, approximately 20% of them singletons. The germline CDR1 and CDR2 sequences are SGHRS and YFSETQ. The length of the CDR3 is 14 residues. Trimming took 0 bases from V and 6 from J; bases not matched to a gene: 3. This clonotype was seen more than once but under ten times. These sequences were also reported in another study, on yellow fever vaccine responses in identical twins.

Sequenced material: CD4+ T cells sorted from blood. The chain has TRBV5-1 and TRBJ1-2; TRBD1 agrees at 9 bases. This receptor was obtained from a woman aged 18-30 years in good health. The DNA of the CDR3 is TGCGCCAGCAGCTTGGTACAGGGGGCGGATGGCTACACCTTC. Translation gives CASSLVQGADGYTF.